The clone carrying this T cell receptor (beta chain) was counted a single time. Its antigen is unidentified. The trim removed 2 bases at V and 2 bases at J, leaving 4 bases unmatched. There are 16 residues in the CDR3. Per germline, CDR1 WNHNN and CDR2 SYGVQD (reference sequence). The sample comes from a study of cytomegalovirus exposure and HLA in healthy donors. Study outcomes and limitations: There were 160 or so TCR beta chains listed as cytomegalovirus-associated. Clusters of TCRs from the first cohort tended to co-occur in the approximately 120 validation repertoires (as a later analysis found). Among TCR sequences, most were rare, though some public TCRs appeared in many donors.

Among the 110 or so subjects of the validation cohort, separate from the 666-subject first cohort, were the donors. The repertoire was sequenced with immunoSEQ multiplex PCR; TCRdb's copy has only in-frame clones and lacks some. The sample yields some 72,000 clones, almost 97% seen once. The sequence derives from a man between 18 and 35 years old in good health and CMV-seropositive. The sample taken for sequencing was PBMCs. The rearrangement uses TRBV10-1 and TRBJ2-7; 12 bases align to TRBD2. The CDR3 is CASSEVRTSGTYEQYF. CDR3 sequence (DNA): TGCGCCAGCAGTGAGGTACGGACTAGCGGGACCTACGAGCAGTACTTC.